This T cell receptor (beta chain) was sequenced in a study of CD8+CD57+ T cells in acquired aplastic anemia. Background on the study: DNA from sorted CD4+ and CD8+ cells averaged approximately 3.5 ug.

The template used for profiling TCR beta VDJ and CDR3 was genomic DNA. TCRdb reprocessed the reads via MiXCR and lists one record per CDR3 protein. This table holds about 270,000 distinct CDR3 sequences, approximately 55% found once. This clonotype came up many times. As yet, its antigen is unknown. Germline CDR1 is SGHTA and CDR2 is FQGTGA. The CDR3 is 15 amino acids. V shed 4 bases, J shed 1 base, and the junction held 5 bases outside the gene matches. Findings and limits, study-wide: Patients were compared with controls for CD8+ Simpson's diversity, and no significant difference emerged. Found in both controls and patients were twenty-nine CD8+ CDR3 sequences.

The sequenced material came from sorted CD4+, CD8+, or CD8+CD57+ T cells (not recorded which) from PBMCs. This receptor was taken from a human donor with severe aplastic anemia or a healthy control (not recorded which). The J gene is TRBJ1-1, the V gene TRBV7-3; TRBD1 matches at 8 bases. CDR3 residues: CASSSLGQGNTEAFF. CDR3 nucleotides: TGTGCCAGCAGCTCCCTCGGACAGGGGAACACTGAAGCTTTCTTT.